This T cell receptor (beta chain) was recorded in a study of shared clonotypes between healthy human individuals. Background on the study: Each donor's CD4 naive and CD4 memory cells filled three plates apiece, CD8 naive two, and CD8 memory one.

CD4+ cells were split into CD45RA+ naive and CD45RA-negative memory subsets. Original analysis: ImmunoSEQ yielded junction-only sequences lacking quality scores, so filtering differed. Produced via immunoSEQ multiplex PCR; TCRdb's table is partial and in-frame only. That table furnishes V, J and clone size, whereas the DNA furnished D and trimming. This table has fewer than 1.8 million clones, 98% to 99% appearing once. Trimming removed 0 bases at V and 4 bases at J, with 10 bases between. Germline CDR1 and CDR2: GTSNPN and SVGIG (reference sequence). The CDR3 is 14 amino acids. This clonotype was obtained from a man between 25 and 39 years old in good health. This rearrangement joins TRBV30 to TRBJ1-3; D is undetermined. The sample comprised naive CD4+ T cells sorted from blood. Subset denoted: CD45RA+ positively selected. The CDR3 spells CAWSVIGGGNTIYF. CDR3 DNA sequence: TGTGCCTGGAGTGTCATCGGTGGAGGAAACACCATATATTTT.